A selection of T cell receptor beta chains follows, all from one sample in a study of blood T cell repertoires in COVID-19. Sequencing used immunoSEQ multiplex PCR; TCRdb keeps in-frame clones, though not all of them. The table shows about 400,000 clones, with under 90% occurring only once. The source material was PBMCs or T cells enriched from blood (not recorded which). The receptors come from a woman in her 30s who had recovered from COVID-19. The CDR3 runs from the conserved cysteine through the conserved F or W. A D gene is named only where the DNA matches it firmly. For some rows the clone size is stated as once, few or many, or as a class when expanded; others skip it.

TRBJ2-1 | . | TRBV7-9 | TRBD2 | TGTGCCAGCAGATTTGGCGGGAGGACCTACAATGAGCAGTTCTTC | CASRFGGRTYNEQFF
TRBJ2-2 | . | TRBV28 | . | TGTGCCAGCAGTTTAGCGGTCGGGGAGCTGTTTTTT | CASSLAVGELFF
TRBJ1-2 | . | TRBV7-2 | TRBD1 | TGTGCCAGCAGCTTAGATCGTTGGGACAGGGGCCGTGGTGGCTACACCTTC | CASSLDRWDRGRGGYTF
TRBJ2-3 | . | TRBV3-1/TRBV3-2 | TRBD2 | TGTGCCAGCAGGTTTCTAGCGGGAGGGCCCCGGGATACGCAGTATTTT | CASRFLAGGPRDTQYF
TRBJ2-2 | once | TRBV12-3/TRBV12-4 | . | TGTGCCAGCAGGTGGTCGGGCACCGGGGAGCTGTTTTTT | CASRWSGTGELFF
TRBJ2-2 | . | TRBV3-1/TRBV3-2 | TRBD2 | TGTGCCAGCAGCCTACTAGCGGGGGTCGGCACCGGGGAGCTGTTTTTT | CASSLLAGVGTGELFF
TRBJ1-1 | . | TRBV5-1 | . | TGCGCCAGCAGCACCACCAGGGGAAGTACTGAAGCTTTCTTT | CASSTTRGSTEAFF
TRBJ2-1 | . | TRBV30 | TRBD2 | TGTGCCTGGAGTGGGGGGGACTACTACAATGAGCAGTTCTTC | CAWSGGDYYNEQFF
TRBJ2-7 | . | TRBV7-9 | . | TGTGCCAGCAGCTTAATCGCGTACGAGCAGTACTTC | CASSLIAYEQYF
TRBJ1-1 | many | TRBV7-3 | . | TGTGCCAGCAGCTTACAGGGGAACACTGAAGCTTTCTTT | CASSLQGNTEAFF
TRBJ1-2 | . | TRBV28 | TRBD1 | TGTGCCAGCAGTCTTACAGGGGTCGGCGGCTACACCTTC | CASSLTGVGGYTF
TRBJ1-3 | few | TRBV28 | . | TGTGCCAGCAGTTTATTTTTCGGACAGTCTGGAAACACCATATATTTT | CASSLFFGQSGNTIYF
TRBJ2-7 | . | TRBV27 | . | TGTGCCAGCCGAAGGGCAGGGAACTACGAGCAGTACTTC | CASRRAGNYEQYF
TRBJ1-5 | . | TRBV11-2 | . | TGTGCCAGCAGCCTCGCGGACAATCAGCCCCAGCATTTT | CASSLADNQPQHF
TRBJ2-7 | . | TRBV18 | . | TGTGCCAGCTCACCACCGGACTTCTACGAGCAGTACTTC | CASSPPDFYEQYF
TRBJ2-7 | . | TRBV19 | . | TGTGCCAGTAGTATAGTCACAGGACCCTCCTACGAGCAGTACTTC | CASSIVTGPSYEQYF
TRBJ1-5 | . | TRBV28 | . | TGTGCCAGCAACTGGGCCCGAGGGCAGCCCCAGCATTTT | CASNWARGQPQHF
TRBJ1-4 | . | TRBV12-3/TRBV12-4 | . | TGTGCCAGCAGTTTAGTGGGAGGGAGAAAACTGTTTTTT | CASSLVGGRKLFF
TRBJ2-7 | . | TRBV25-1 | TRBD1 | TGTGCCAGCAGTGAAACCCGGGACAGGGGGCTCAGCGAGCAGTACTTC | CASSETRDRGLSEQYF
TRBJ1-6 | once | TRBV5-1 | TRBD1 | TGCGCCAGCAGCTTAAAAAAGGGACAGGGTTATGGGAGTTATAATTCACCCCTCCACTTT | CASSLKKGQGYGSYNSPLHF